The source of this TCR beta chain is a study of shared clonotypes between healthy human individuals. The wider study: Three plates were used per donor for CD4 naive, three for CD4 memory, two for CD8 naive and one for CD8 memory.

The V and J ends lost 0 bases and 6 bases, in that order; junction bases with no gene match: 4. The CDR3 runs 15 residues. CDR1 is LNHDA, CDR2 SQIVND, per germline (reference sequence). Free of recent acute infections or vaccinations, the donors were healthy HIV-negative adults. Clones were read by immunoSEQ multiplex PCR, and TCRdb kept only the in-frame ones, dropping some. The sample lists hundreds of thousands of clones; around 96% were seen once. The V call is TRBV19, the J call TRBJ1-1, with 10 bases that match TRBD1. The sample consisted of naive CD4+ T cells sorted from blood. The subset: CD45RA+ positively selected. The clonotype comes from a woman in her 30s in good health. DNA of the CDR3: TGTGCCAGTAGTATAGAGGGGACAGGGGTCGCTGAAGCTTTCTTT. This codes for CASSIEGTGVAEAFF.